These 27 T cell receptor beta chains came from one sample sequenced in a study of shared clonotypes between healthy human individuals. The naive CD8 population came from CD45RO-negative cells selected for CCR7, without terminally differentiated effector memory CD45RA+ cells. Some clones are missing from TCRdb's copy, which holds only in-frame ones; the method was immunoSEQ multiplex PCR. The repertoire consists of about 1.9 million clones, with 80% to 95% occurring once and the leading ten covering around 1.8%. The sample consisted of naive CD8+ T cells from PBMCs. The receptors shown here come from a man aged 18 to 30 in good health. Some clones in this sample may be carry-over from other donors' samples.

The chain has TRBV5-6 and TRBJ2-7, with D possibly being TRBD2 (5 bases). This CDR3 region has 16 residues. Germline assignment: CDR1 SGHDT and CDR2 YYEEEE. Between the trimmed V and J ends, which lost 1 base and 0 bases, there was a span of 14 bases. The DNA for the CDR3 is TGTGCCAGCAGCTTGCCGGGATTCCCGAGCTCCTACGAGCAGTACTTC. Its protein is CASSLPGFPSSYEQYF.

The chain employs TRBV7-9 and TRBJ1-5, with 7 bases aligning to TRBD1. The CDR3 extends over 16 amino acids. Losses at the gene ends were 0 bases for V and 2 bases for J; bases not matched to a gene: 4. Per germline, CDR1 SEHNR and CDR2 FQNEAQ (reference sequence). CDR3 in DNA: TGTGCCAGCAGCTTAGCCGACAGGGATGGCAATCAGCCCCAGCATTTT. It is translated as CASSLADRDGNQPQHF.

With regard to this clone: Other DNA sequences in the same sample also yield this CDR3. DNA of the CDR3: TGTGCCAGCAGTTTGGGGGGGAGCAATGAGCAGTTCTTC. Translated: CASSLGGSNEQFF. The J gene is TRBJ2-1, the V gene TRBV27, with 7 bases aligning to TRBD2. The germline gives CDR1 MNHEY, CDR2 SMNVEV (reference sequence). V lost 3 bases to trimming and J lost 6 bases; unmatched junction nucleotides: 2. The CDR3 has 13 residues.

The rearrangement uses TRBV28 and TRBJ2-5; 10 bases are shared with TRBD2. The CDR3 is 18 residues long. Germline values: CDR1 MDHEN, CDR2 SYDVKM. Germline trimming cut 3 bases from V and 2 bases from J; bases unmatched to any gene: 12. CDR3 loop: CASSFGFDGLAEQETQYF. The DNA for the CDR3 is TGTGCCAGCAGTTTTGGTTTTGACGGACTAGCGGAACAAGAGACCCAGTACTTC.

The chain combines TRBV7-9 with TRBJ2-1; TRBD1 might be the D (7 bases). The germline V and J ends were trimmed by 4 bases and 8 bases, with 12 bases remaining between them. CDR1 is SEHNR, CDR2 FQNEAQ, per germline (reference sequence). This CDR3 is 13 amino acids long. CDR3 sequence: CASSSGGKDEQFF. Here the CDR3 DNA reads TGTGCCAGCAGCTCAGGGGGGAAGGATGAGCAGTTCTTC.

The CDR3, as DNA: TGTGCCAGCGGATTGACAGGTCGCGCCGGGGAGCTGTTTTTT. This codes for CASGLTGRAGELFF. The chain carries TRBV28 and TRBJ2-2, with D possibly being TRBD1 (6 bases). The CDR3 has 14 residues. CDR1 and CDR2 (germline): MDHEN, SYDVKM. Trimming shortened V by 8 bases and J by 6 bases, and 16 bases separated the two germline ends.

The rearrangement joins TRBV5-6 to TRBJ2-7; D not resolved. The CDR3 extends over 14 amino acids. Germline V gene sequence: CDR1 SGHDT, CDR2 YYEEEE. Trimming cost V 4 bases and J 4 bases, with 15 bases left between them. The CDR3 coding sequence is TGTGCCAGCAGCGCAACGGAGACACCGTACGAGCAGTACTTC. Amino acid sequence: CASSATETPYEQYF.

The chain employs TRBV7-9 and TRBJ2-1, with TRBD2 identical over 16 bases. The CDR3 spans 14 residues. V was pared by 6 bases and J by 9 bases, with 2 bases of the junction left unmatched. CDR1 and CDR2 (germline): SEHNR, FQNEAQ (reference sequence). The CDR3 DNA reads as TGTGCCAGCAGTGGGACTAGCGGGAGGGGTGAGCAGTTCTTC. Amino acids: CASSGTSGRGEQFF.

The chain joins TRBV2 to TRBJ2-1; the D call may be TRBD1 or TRBD2 (6 bases each). The CDR3 length is 15 residues. V lost 7 bases and J lost 4, with 17 bases in between. The germline V gene has CDR1 SNHLY and CDR2 FYNNEI. The chain's CDR3 is CASIGGGQLYNEQFF. The DNA for the CDR3 is TGTGCCAGCATCGGAGGGGGGCAGCTGTACAATGAGCAGTTCTTC.

The genes are TRBV13 and TRBJ2-1; perhaps TRBD2 as D (5 bases). Per the germline V gene, CDR1 is PRHDT and CDR2 is FYEKMQ (reference sequence). V lost 2 bases and J 3 bases, leaving 8 bases between the germline ends. CDR3 length: 14 amino acids. The CDR3 loop is CASSLRGFYNEQFF. CDR3 in DNA: TGTGCCAGCAGCTTAAGAGGGTTCTACAATGAGCAGTTCTTC. The whole variable domain, filled in from reference TRBV13 and TRBJ2-1, reads AAGVIQSPRHLIKEKRETATLKCYPIPRHDTVYWYQQGPGQDPQFLISFYEKMQSDKGSIPDRFSAQQFSDYHSELNMSSLELGDSALYFCASSLRGFYNEQFFGPGTRLTVL.

The chain has TRBV30 and TRBJ2-1, with 10 bases matching TRBD2. The CDR3 covers 17 residues. J lost 7 bases, V lost 0 bases, and 12 bases had no gene match. Germline V CDR1 and CDR2: GTSNPN, SVGIG (reference sequence). The CDR3 reads CAWSVLQREGRWNEQFF. CDR3 nucleotide sequence: TGTGCCTGGAGTGTACTTCAGCGGGAGGGCCGTTGGAATGAGCAGTTCTTC. Complete variable domain (other parts from reference TRBV30 and TRBJ2-1): SQTIHQWPATLVQPVGSPLSLECTVEGTSNPNLYWYRQAAGRGLQLLFYSVGIGQISSEVPQNLSASRPQDRQFILSSKKLLLSDSGFYLCAWSVLQREGRWNEQFFGPGTRLTVL.

V and J are TRBV21-1 and TRBJ2-3; TRBD2, the table's D call, was not compared with the DNA. TRBV21-1 is tagged as a pseudogene. This CDR3 spans 22 amino acids. The CDR3 region is CASSIPDRGLRLAGGLEDTQYF. The CDR3 nucleotides read TGTGCCAGCAGCATTCCGGACAGGGGCCTTAGACTAGCGGGAGGGTTGGAAGATACGCAGTATTTT.

The J gene is TRBJ2-1, the V gene TRBV27, with D unclear. The V and J ends lost 3 bases and 10 bases respectively, with 16 bases between them. The CDR3 loop spans 14 amino acids. The germline V gene has CDR1 MNHEY and CDR2 SMNVEV (reference sequence). Here the CDR3 reads CASSFGPGVMEQFF. The CDR3 nucleotides read TGTGCCAGCAGTTTCGGACCTGGGGTAATGGAGCAGTTCTTC.

V and J are TRBV10-1 and TRBJ2-7; 13 bases align to TRBD2. The CDR3 spans 21 residues. Germline CDR1 WNHNN, CDR2 SYGVQD (reference sequence). V was clipped by 5 bases and J by 6 bases; unmatched bases: 25. DNA of the CDR3: TGCGCCAGCAGTTCTCCTTCCTCCGGGACTAGCGGGATTGGGGTGTGGCTCGAGCAGTACTTC. The encoded protein is CASSSPSSGTSGIGVWLEQYF.

The genes are TRBV19 and TRBJ2-1, with D perhaps matching TRBD2 (6 bases). The V and J ends lost 6 bases and 0 bases respectively, with 12 bases between them. The CDR3 is 15 residues long. CDR1 is LNHDA and CDR2 is SQIVND in the germline V gene (reference sequence). Here the CDR3 reads CASSRLATSYNEQFF. The DNA for the CDR3 is TGTGCCAGTAGCCGCCTAGCGACCTCCTACAATGAGCAGTTCTTC.

The sample holds one count of this clone. The chain is built from TRBV12-5 and TRBJ2-1; weak D call: TRBD2 (6 bases). Per the germline V gene, CDR1 is LGHNT and CDR2 is FRNRAP. Trimming removed 0 bases from V and 2 bases from J, with 11 bases in between. This CDR3 has 16 residues. The CDR3 bases are TGTGCTAGTGGTTTGGTAACTGGAGGGCCCTACAATGAGCAGTTCTTC. Its translation is CASGLVTGGPYNEQFF.

This rearrangement joins TRBV7-8 to TRBJ1-1; D is unresolved. Trimming took off 6 bases at V and 11 bases at J, with 22 bases between the two ends. The germline gives CDR1 SGHVS, CDR2 FQNEAQ. This CDR3 comprises 14 residues. The CDR3 here is CASSPNPGREVAFF. The CDR3 DNA is TGTGCCAGCAGTCCAAACCCCGGCCGCGAGGTGGCTTTCTTT.

V usage is TRBV30 and J usage is TRBJ2-7; D is possibly TRBD1 or TRBD2 (5 bases each). CDR1 GTSNPN and CDR2 SVGIG come from the germline V gene (reference sequence). CDR3 size: 15 residues. Trimming stripped 3 bases from V and 2 bases from J, with 17 bases between. The CDR3 nucleotides read TGTGCCTGGAGGGGAGTGGGGGATTCCCCCTACGAGCAGTACTTC. This sequence encodes CAWRGVGDSPYEQYF.

V and J are TRBV7-2 and TRBJ1-2; a possible D gene is TRBD1 (6 bases). This CDR3 contains 18 residues. The V gene's germline CDR1 is SGHTA and CDR2 FQGNSA. V was cut by 4 bases and J by 2 bases, with 23 bases left in between. This CDR3 reads CASSSPHTDSSTNYGYTF. The CDR3 region has the DNA TGTGCCAGCAGCTCCCCCCACACGGACAGCTCGACCAACTATGGCTACACCTTC. Supplemented by reference TRBV7-2 and TRBJ1-2, the full variable domain reads GAGVSQSPSNKVTEKGKDVELRCDPISGHTALYWYRQSLGQGLEFLIYFQGNSAPDKSGLPSDRFSAERTGGSVSTLTIQRTQQEDSAVYLCASSSPHTDSSTNYGYTFGSGTRLTVV.

This sequence joins TRBV5-1 and TRBJ2-5, with TRBD1 matching 8 bases. This CDR3 comprises 14 residues. The trim removed 0 bases at V and 13 bases at J, leaving 11 bases unmatched. Looked up from germline, CDR1 is SGHRS and CDR2 is YFSETQ. CDR3 region: CASSLGPGQEAPYF. The CDR3 nucleotides read TGCGCCAGCAGCTTGGGACCGGGACAGGAGGCCCCGTACTTC. Full variable domain (outside the CDR3, taken from reference TRBV5-1 and TRBJ2-5): KAGVTQTPRYLIKTRGQQVTLSCSPISGHRSVSWYQQTPGQGLQFLFEYFSETQRNKGNFPGRFSGRQFSNSRSEMNVSTLELGDSALYLCASSLGPGQEAPYFGPGTRLLVL.

The V gene is TRBV13, the J gene TRBJ1-4; TRBD1 is a possible D gene (6 bases). Per the germline V gene, CDR1 is PRHDT and CDR2 is FYEKMQ (reference sequence). V lost 5 bases to trimming and J lost 8 bases, with 18 bases between them. The CDR3 totals 15 residues. The CDR3 sequence is CASSPPGGPGEKLFF. CDR3 in DNA: TGTGCCAGCAGCCCCCCCGGGGGCCCGGGGGAAAAACTGTTTTTT. Based on the CDR3 plus reference TRBV13 and TRBJ1-4, the full variable domain is AAGVIQSPRHLIKEKRETATLKCYPIPRHDTVYWYQQGPGQDPQFLISFYEKMQSDKGSIPDRFSAQQFSDYHSELNMSSLELGDSALYFCASSPPGGPGEKLFFGSGTQLSVL.

V usage is TRBV4-1 and J usage is TRBJ1-1; D not certain. The V end was cut by 1 base, the J end by 2 bases, with 14 bases between. Germline-derived CDR1 and CDR2 are MGHRA and YSYEKL. The CDR3 is made up of 16 amino acids. CDR3 in DNA: TGCGCCAGCAGCCAAGGAGCAGCCCCCATTAACACTGAAGCTTTCTTT. As protein: CASSQGAAPINTEAFF.

The V and J genes are TRBV5-1 and TRBJ2-5; no reliable D call. Trimming removed 4 bases from V and 5 bases from J, with 6 bases in between. Looked up from germline, CDR1 is SGHRS and CDR2 is YFSETQ. This CDR3 is built from 11 residues. CDR3 loop: CASSVSETQYF. The DNA of the CDR3 is TGCGCCAGCAGCGTCTCGGAGACCCAGTACTTC.

This clone occurred once. The chain's CDR3 is CASSLTGTGGKFYGYTF. The CDR3 DNA reads TGTGCCAGCAGTCTTACCGGGACAGGGGGAAAATTCTATGGCTACACCTTC. This rearrangement joins TRBV28 to TRBJ1-2; 11 bases map to TRBD1. Germline CDR1 and CDR2: MDHEN and SYDVKM. There are 17 residues in the CDR3. The ends lost 5 bases at V and 4 bases at J; junction bases unmatched: 12.

The chain employs TRBV9 and TRBJ2-7, with D hard to call. This CDR3 has 14 amino acids. V lost 0 bases and J 3 bases, leaving 10 bases between the germline ends. The germline V gene has CDR1 SGDLS and CDR2 YYNGEE. The CDR3 region has the DNA TGTGCCAGCAGCGTAGGTGGCACGTACTACGAGCAGTACTTC. This codes for CASSVGGTYYEQYF.

This clone was detected once. V usage is TRBV29-1 and J usage is TRBJ1-1, with 9 bases that match TRBD1. Germline V gene lookup returns CDR1 SQVTM and CDR2 ANQGSEA. CDR3 length: 15 residues. V trimming: 1 base; J trimming: 5 bases; junction bases outside the gene matches: 8. CDR3 nucleotide sequence: TGCAGCGTTGAAGCACAGGGGGCATATCTGACTGAAGCTTTCTTT. Translation: CSVEAQGAYLTEAFF.

This chain uses TRBV7-2 with TRBJ2-4; D tentatively fits TRBD1 or TRBD2 (5 bases each). The CDR3 is made up of 19 amino acids. V gave up 1 base and J gave up 0 bases, with 19 bases separating them. Germline CDR1 reads SGHTA; CDR2 reads FQGNSA. CDR3 DNA sequence: TGTGCCAGCAGCTTAGACCCCTCGGTAGGGACGCTAGCCAAAAACATTCAGTACTTC. It encodes CASSLDPSVGTLAKNIQYF.